This T cell receptor beta chain is drawn from a study of CD8 T cells in Susac syndrome. The patients serving as multiple sclerosis controls were treatment-naive. They had stable or active relapsing-remitting disease and fulfilled revised McDonald criteria. CDR1 MDHEN and CDR2 SYDVKM come from the germline V gene. Trimming pared 8 bases from V and 3 bases from J, leaving 15 bases between. CDR3 length: 14 residues. A quantity of about 0.5 to 1 ug RNA underwent reverse transcription using random hexamers. TCRdb fed the immunoSEQ multiplex PCR reads into MiXCR, producing one record per CDR3 protein. The data contain hundreds of thousands of distinct CDR3 sequences, roughly 81% of them singletons.

This TCR was sampled from a human donor with multiple sclerosis. J is TRBJ2-3 and V is TRBV28, with D possibly TRBD1 on 6 matching bases. Sequencing was performed on CD8+ T cells from PBMCs. The CDR3 loop reads CASGLGAGTDTQYF. The CDR3 coding sequence is TGTGCCAGCGGCCTGGGGGCTGGGACAGATACGCAGTATTTT.